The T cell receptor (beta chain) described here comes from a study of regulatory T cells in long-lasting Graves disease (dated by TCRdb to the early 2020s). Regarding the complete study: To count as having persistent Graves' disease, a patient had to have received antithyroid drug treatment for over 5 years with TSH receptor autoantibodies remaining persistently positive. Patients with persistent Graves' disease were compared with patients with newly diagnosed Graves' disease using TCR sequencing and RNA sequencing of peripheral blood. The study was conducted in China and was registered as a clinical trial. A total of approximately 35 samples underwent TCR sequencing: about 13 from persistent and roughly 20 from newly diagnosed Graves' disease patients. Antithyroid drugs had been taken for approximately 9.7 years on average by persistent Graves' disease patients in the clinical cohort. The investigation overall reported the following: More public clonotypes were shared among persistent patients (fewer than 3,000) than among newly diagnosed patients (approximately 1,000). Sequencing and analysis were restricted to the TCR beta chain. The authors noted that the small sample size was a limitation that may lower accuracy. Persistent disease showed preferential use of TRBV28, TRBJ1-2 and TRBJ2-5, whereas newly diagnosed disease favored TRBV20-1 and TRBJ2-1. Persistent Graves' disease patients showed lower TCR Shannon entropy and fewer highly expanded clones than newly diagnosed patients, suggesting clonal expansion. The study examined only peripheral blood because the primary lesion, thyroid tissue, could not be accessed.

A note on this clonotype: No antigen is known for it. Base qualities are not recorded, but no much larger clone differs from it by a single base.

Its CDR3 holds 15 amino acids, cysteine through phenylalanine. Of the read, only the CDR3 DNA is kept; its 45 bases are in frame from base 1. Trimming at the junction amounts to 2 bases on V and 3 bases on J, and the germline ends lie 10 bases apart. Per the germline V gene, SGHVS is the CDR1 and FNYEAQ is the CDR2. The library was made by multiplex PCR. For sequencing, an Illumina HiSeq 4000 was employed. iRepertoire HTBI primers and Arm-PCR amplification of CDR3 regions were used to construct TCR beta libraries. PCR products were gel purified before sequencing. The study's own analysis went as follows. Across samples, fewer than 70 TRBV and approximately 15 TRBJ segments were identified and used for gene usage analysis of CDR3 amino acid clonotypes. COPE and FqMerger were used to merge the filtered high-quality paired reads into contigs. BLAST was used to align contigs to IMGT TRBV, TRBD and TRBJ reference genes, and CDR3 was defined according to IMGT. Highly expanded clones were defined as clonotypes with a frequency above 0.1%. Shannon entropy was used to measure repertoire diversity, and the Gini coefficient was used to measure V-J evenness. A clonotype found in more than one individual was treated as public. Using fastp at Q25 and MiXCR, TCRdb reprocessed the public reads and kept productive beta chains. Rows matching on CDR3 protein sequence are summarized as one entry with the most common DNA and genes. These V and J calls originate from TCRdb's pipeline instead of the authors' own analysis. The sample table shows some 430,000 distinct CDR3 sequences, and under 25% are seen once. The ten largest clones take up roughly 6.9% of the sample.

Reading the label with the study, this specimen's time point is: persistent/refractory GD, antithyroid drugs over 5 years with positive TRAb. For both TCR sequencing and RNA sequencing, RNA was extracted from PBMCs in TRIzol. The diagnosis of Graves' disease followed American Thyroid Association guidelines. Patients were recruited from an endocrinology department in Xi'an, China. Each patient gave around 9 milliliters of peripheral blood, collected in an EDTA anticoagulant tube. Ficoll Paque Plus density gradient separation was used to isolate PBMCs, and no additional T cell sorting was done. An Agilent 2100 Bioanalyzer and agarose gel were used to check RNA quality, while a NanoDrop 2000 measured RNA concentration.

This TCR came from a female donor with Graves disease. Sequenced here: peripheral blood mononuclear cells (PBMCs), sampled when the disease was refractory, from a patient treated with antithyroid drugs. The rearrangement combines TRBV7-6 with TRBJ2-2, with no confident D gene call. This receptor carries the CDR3 CASSLRDGDTGELFF. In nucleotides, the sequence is TGTGCCAGCAGCTTAAGGGATGGGGACACCGGGGAGCTGTTTTTT.